This T cell receptor beta chain stems from a study of shared clonotypes between healthy human individuals. CD8 cells classed as naive were CD45RO-negative and positively selected for CCR7, excluding terminally differentiated effector memory CD45RA+ cells. The ends lost 0 bases at V and 1 base at J; junction bases unmatched: 3. Germline-derived CDR1 and CDR2 are SGDLS and YYNGEE. The CDR3 has 16 residues. Sequencing was at deep level. Sequencing used immunoSEQ multiplex PCR; TCRdb keeps in-frame clones, though not all of them. The sample shows hundreds of thousands of clones, 90% to 95% of them seen only once. About this clone itself: What it recognizes is unknown.

Overall study findings and caveats: Large depth notwithstanding, sorted-subset sequencing proved incomplete by rarefaction.

Sequencing input: naive CD8+ T cells sorted from blood. This clonotype was sampled from a man aged 30-40 years in good health. The gene calls are TRBV9 and TRBJ2-2; 7 bases are a match to TRBD1. The CDR3 coding sequence is TGTGCCAGCAGCGTAGTGCCAGGGGGGAACACCGGGGAGCTGTTTTTT. It is translated as CASSVVPGGNTGELFF. The full variable domain, in which reference TRBV9 and TRBJ2-2 provide the parts outside the CDR3, is DSGVTQTPKHLITATGQRVTLRCSPRSGDLSVYWYQQSLDQGLQFLIQYYNGEERAKGNILERFSAQQFPDLHSELNLSSLELGDSALYFCASSVVPGGNTGELFFGEGSRLTVL.